This T cell receptor beta chain is from a study of monozygotic twins with cystic fibrosis. Findings of the study overall: In 13 of 16 pairs, V gene usage was closest to the co-twin's. Shared CDR3 numbers were not associated with age, concordance or severity.

The method was immunoSEQ multiplex PCR; TCRdb's version includes in-frame clones alone and lacks a portion of them. Altogether approximately 21,000 clones are present, approximately 87% being singletons, with the ten largest covering less than 1.5%. About this clone itself: Its target is not known.

Sequenced input: blood. The clonotype originates from a woman under 40 with cystic fibrosis.

The CDR3 loop is CSVNSGGLVKGTDTQYF. The CDR3 nucleotides read TGCAGCGTTAATAGCGGGGGCCTCGTTAAAGGTACAGATACGCAGTATTTT. V usage is TRBV29-1 and J usage is TRBJ2-3, with 9 bases fitting TRBD2. Germline lookup yields CDR1 SQVTM and CDR2 ANQGSEA. V shed 5 bases and J 3 bases; nucleotides not matched to a gene: 15. The CDR3 contains 17 residues.